Sequencing of this T cell receptor (beta chain) was carried out in a study of T cell responses to AZD1222 COVID-19 vaccine. Broader study findings: It was only after the peak T cell response that any repertoires were sampled. Regions 160-218 and 743-854 held dominance among vaccine-associated CD4 TCRs, which spanned spike.

Here immunoSEQ multiplex PCR was the method, and the copy in TCRdb shows in-frame clones only, minus some. The repertoire holds under 150,000 clones, with around 85% as singletons. A word on this clone: Its antigen remains unknown.

This CDR3 spans 18 amino acids. From germline, CDR1 is LNHDA and CDR2 SQIVND (reference sequence). The V segment lost 1 base and the J segment 0 bases; nucleotides outside the gene matches: 8. The source of this sequence is an adult in good health. The rearrangement joins TRBV19 to TRBJ2-3; 9 positions match TRBD2. The sequenced sample was peripheral blood, obtained on day 0 of MenACWY control vaccination. Here the CDR3 DNA reads TGTGCCAGTAGTATAGGGCTAGCGGGGAGACCTAGCACAGATACGCAGTATTTT. This gives the protein CASSIGLAGRPSTDTQYF.